The present T cell receptor beta chain was sequenced within a study of technical replicates of blood from a handful of donors. The data were produced by immunoSEQ multiplex PCR, yet TCRdb's version contains in-frame clones alone and is incomplete. The sample lists 75,000 to 90,000 clones; 85% to 95% were seen once. Germline V lookup: CDR1 SGDLS, CDR2 YYNGEE. Unmatched junction bases numbered 2, after V lost 2 bases and J lost 0 bases. This CDR3 contains 15 residues. Specimen: T cells isolated from PBMCs. This clonotype was obtained from a human donor in good health. The V and J genes are TRBV9 and TRBJ1-3, with 7 nucleotides matching TRBD1. CDR3 in amino acids: CASSVRDSSGNTIYF. In DNA form, the CDR3 reads TGTGCCAGCAGCGTCCGGGACAGCTCTGGAAACACCATATATTTT.